This T cell receptor beta chain stems from a study of T cell responses to AZD1222 COVID-19 vaccine. TCRdb's copy holds only in-frame clones and misses some; the assay was immunoSEQ multiplex PCR. Of more than 150,000 clones in the sample, about 90% were seen once. The clonotype comes from an adult in good health. The material sequenced was peripheral blood, taken on day 0 of AZD1222 vaccination.

The CDR3 nucleotides read TGTGCCAGCAGCTCCCCCAGGGATGGAAACACCATATATTTT. Translated: CASSSPRDGNTIYF. The chain is built from TRBV7-3 and TRBJ1-3; possibly TRBD1 for D (5 bases). Looked up from germline, CDR1 is SGHTA and CDR2 is FQGTGA. The CDR3 has 14 residues. V shed 4 bases and J shed 3 bases, with 10 bases lying between them.